This T cell receptor beta chain was sequenced in a study of somatic mutations in cytotoxic T cells in rheumatoid arthritis (dated by TCRdb to the late 2010s). Context from the whole study: Patient peripheral blood (about 29 ml EDTA) was drawn right after diagnosis and before any treatment started. A FACSAria II or Sony SH800 was used to flow-sort some V beta antibody-stained T-cell populations at nearly 100% purity, and TCRB sequencing was also done on sorted V beta1+ cells. Whether expanded CD8+ T-cell clones in untreated, newly diagnosed rheumatoid arthritis carry somatic mutations was the study question, and clonality was characterized with TCRB deep sequencing. A total of 55 to 75 rheumatoid arthritis patients and about 21 healthy controls underwent TCRB deep sequencing. The median ages of the patient and control groups were essentially identical.

On an AutoMACS, CD4+ and CD8+ cells were isolated via positive magnetic bead selection, and their purity was verified by flow cytometry. After a first flow cytometry screen using a TCR V beta antibody panel, clonal expansions were characterized through TCRB deep sequencing of sorted CD8+ fractions. Peripheral blood mononuclear cells were obtained using density gradient separation with Ficoll-Paque PLUS. Using Nucleospin Tissue or Tissue XS kits, DNA was extracted from CD4-enriched, CD8-enriched or PBMC samples, with quantification by a Qubit 2.0 fluorometer. A note on this clone: Its antigen is not yet known. Base qualities are missing; no much larger clone stands one base away.

Sequencing of TCRB CDR3 was done on genomic DNA with the immunoSEQ assay. The published analysis was carried out like this. Patient CD8+ clones larger than 1% were compared against published virus-specific TCRB sequences, and only a few matched. The analyses included only productive TCRB rearrangements. Clonality was calculated as a Shannon entropy-based productive clonality index, and a clone was defined by a unique TCRB CDR3 sequence. The template counts of each clone relative to the total templates per sample were used to calculate repertoire overlap between two samples. V-gene usage from TCRB sequencing and V-gene usage measured by flow cytometry were correlated (Spearman r of around 0.6). Held by TCRdb, this immuneACCESS table contains in-frame sequences only and omits some clones. Under half of the omission traces to an unresolved V gene where checked; the cause of the rest is unknown. V, J and clone size derive from that table, while D and trimming were established from the DNA sequence. The sample contains roughly 18,000 clones, about 80% of them found a single time. The ten largest make up about a tenth of the sample.

Study-wide findings and limitations: The antigen targets of the expanded CD8+ clones were unknown, and absence from virus-specific databases did not rule out viral specificity. An increase of CD8+ clonality with age was seen in patients (Spearman r ~ 0.45) but not in healthy controls. The largest CD8+ clone made up more than 20% of CD8+ cells in about an eighth of the 65 patients, and blood and synovial fluid shared several identical CD8+ TCRB sequences. CD8+ T-cell clonality in rheumatoid arthritis patients was not significantly different from that in age-matched healthy controls.

Sequenced: CD8+ T cells sorted from blood. This clonotype was sampled from a man younger than 30 with rheumatoid arthritis.

The CDR3 here reads CASSFSMDEQYF. The sequenced DNA: TGTGCCAGCAGCTTCAGTATGGACGAGCAGTACTTC. The receptor chain draws on TRBV5-6 and TRBJ2-7, with the D gene not confidently named. The V and J ends are trimmed by 2 bases and 5 bases, leaving 8 bases between them. The CDR3 runs 12 residues from the cysteine to the phenylalanine. Only the CDR3 portion is preserved as DNA: 36 bases, with reading frame beginning at the first base. CDR1 and CDR2 were assigned from the germline V gene as SGHDT and YYEEEE.